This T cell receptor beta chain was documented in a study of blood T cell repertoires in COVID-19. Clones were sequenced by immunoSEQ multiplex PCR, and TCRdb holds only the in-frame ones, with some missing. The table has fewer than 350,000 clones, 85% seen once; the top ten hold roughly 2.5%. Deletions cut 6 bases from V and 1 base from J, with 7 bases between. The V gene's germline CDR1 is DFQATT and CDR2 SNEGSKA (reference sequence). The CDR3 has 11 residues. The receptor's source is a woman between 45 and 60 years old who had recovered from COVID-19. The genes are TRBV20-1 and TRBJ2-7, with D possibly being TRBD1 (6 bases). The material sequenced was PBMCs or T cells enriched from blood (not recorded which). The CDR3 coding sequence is TGCAGTGCCGACAGGTCCTACGAGCAGTACTTC. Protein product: CSADRSYEQYF.